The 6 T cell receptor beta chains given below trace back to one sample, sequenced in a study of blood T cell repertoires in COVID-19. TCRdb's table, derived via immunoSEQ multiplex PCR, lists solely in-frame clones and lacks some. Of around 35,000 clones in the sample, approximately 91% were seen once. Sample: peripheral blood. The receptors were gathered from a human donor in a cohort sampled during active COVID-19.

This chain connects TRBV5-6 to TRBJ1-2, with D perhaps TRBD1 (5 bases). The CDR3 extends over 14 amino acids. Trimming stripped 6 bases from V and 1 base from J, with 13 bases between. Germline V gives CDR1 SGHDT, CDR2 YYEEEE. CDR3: CASTAGGINYGYTF. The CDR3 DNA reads TGTGCCAGCACCGCGGGGGGGATTAACTATGGCTACACCTTC. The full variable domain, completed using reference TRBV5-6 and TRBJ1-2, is DAGVTQSPTHLIKTRGQQVTLRCSPKSGHDTVSWYQQALGQGPQFIFQYYEEEERQRGNFPDRFSGHQFPNYSSELNVNALLLGDSALYLCASTAGGINYGYTFGSGTRLTVV.

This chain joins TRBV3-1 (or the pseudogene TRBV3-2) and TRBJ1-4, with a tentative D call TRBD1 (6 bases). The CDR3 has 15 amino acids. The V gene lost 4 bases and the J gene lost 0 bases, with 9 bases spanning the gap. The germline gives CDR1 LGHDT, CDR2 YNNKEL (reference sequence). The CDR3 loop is CASSLRGATNEKLFF. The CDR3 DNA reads TGTGCCAGCAGCCTCAGGGGTGCAACTAATGAAAAACTGTTTTTT.

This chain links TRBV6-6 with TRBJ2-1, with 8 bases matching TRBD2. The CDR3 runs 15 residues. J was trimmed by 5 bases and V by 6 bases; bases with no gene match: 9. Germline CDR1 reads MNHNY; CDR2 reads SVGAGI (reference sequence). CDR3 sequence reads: CASSFSGNPNNEQFF. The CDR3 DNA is TGTGCCAGCAGCTTTAGCGGGAATCCGAACAATGAGCAGTTCTTC.

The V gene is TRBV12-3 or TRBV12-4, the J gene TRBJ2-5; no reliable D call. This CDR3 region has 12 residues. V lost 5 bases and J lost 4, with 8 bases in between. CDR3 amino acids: CASSRPGETQYF. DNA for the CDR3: TGTGCCAGCAGTAGGCCGGGAGAGACCCAGTACTTC.

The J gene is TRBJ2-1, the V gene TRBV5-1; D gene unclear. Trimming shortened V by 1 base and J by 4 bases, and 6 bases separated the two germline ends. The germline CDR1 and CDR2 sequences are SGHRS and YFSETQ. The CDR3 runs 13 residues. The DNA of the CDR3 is TGCGCCAGCAGCTTGTCGTATTACAATGAGCAGTTCTTC. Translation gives CASSLSYYNEQFF.

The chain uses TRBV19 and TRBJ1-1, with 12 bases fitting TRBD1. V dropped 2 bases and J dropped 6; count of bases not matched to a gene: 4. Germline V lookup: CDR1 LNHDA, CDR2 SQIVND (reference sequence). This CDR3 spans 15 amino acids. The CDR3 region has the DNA TGTGCCAGTAGTATACCGGGACAGGGGGCCCCTGAAGCTTTCTTT. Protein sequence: CASSIPGQGAPEAFF.